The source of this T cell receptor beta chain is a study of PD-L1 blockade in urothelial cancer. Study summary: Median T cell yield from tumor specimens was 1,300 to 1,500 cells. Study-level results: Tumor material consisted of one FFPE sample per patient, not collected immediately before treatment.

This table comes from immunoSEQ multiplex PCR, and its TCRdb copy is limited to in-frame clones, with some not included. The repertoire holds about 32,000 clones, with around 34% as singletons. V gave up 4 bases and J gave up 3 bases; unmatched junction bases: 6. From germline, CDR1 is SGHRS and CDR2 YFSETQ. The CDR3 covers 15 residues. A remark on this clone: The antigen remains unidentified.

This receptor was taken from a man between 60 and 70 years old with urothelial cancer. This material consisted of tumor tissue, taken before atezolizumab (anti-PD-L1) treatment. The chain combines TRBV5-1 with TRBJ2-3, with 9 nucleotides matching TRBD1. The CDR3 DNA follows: TGCGCCAGCAGCCCAGGACAGGGGACTACAGATACGCAGTATTTT. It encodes CASSPGQGTTDTQYF.